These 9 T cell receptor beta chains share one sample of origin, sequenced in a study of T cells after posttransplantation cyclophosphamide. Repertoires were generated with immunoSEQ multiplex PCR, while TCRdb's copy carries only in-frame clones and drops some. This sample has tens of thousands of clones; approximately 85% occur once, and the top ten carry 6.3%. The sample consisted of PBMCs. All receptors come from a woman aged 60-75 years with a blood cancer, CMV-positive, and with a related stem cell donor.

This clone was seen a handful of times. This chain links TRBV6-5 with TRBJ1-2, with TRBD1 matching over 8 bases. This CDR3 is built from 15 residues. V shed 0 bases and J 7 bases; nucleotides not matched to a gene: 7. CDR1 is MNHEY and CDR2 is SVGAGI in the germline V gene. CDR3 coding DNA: TGTGCCAGCAGTTACTCGACAGGGGTTCCGACTGGCTACACCTTC. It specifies CASSYSTGVPTGYTF.

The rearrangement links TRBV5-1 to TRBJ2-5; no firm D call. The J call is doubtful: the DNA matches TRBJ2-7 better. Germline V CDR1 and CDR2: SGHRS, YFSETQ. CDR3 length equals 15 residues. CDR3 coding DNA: TGCGCCAGCAGCTCCCCTTTGCGGAGCTCCTACGAGCAGTACTTC. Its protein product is CASSSPLRSSYEQYF.

Here the CDR3 DNA reads TGTGCCAGCACCATCCCCGGAAACACCATATATTTT. The encoded protein is CASTIPGNTIYF. The genes are TRBV2 and TRBJ1-3; D not resolved. CDR1 and CDR2 (germline): SNHLY, FYNNEI. The V end lost 7 bases, the J end lost 4 bases, and 8 bases lay between the germline ends. The CDR3 consists of 12 residues. Full variable domain (remainder filled in from reference TRBV2 and TRBJ1-3): EPEVTQTPSHQVTQMGQEVILRCVPISNHLYFYWYRQILGQKVEFLVSFYNNEISEKSEIFDDQFSVERPDGSNFTLKIRSTKLEDSAMYFCASTIPGNTIYFGEGSWLTVV.

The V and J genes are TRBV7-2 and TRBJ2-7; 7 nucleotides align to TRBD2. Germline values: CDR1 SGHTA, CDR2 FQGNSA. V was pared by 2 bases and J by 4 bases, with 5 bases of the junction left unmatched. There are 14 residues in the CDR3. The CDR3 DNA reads TGTGCCAGCAGCTTAAGACTAGCCCAATACGAGCAGTACTTC. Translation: CASSLRLAQYEQYF.

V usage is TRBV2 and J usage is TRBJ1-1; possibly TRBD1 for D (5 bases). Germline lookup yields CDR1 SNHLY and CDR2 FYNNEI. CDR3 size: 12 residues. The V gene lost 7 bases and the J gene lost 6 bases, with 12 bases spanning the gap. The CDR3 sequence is CASKGDVSEAFF. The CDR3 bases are TGTGCCAGCAAAGGGGATGTCTCTGAAGCTTTCTTT.

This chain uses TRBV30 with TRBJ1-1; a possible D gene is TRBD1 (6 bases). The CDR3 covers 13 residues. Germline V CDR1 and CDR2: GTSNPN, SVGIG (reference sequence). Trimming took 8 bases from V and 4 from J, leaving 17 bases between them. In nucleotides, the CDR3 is TGTGCCCGGGACAATCGGGGTAGCACTGAAGCTTTCTTT. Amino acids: CARDNRGSTEAFF.

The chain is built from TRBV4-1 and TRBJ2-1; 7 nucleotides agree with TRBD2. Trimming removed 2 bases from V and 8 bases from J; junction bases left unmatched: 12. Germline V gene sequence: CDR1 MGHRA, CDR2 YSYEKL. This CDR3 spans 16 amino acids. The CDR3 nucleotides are TGCGCCAGCAGCCAAAGCGGGGCCGGGCCTAGGGATGAGCAGTTCTTC. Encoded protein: CASSQSGAGPRDEQFF.

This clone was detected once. CDR3 protein: CASSHPAQGNYGYTF. The CDR3 bases are TGTGCCAGCAGCCATCCGGCGCAGGGCAACTATGGCTACACCTTC. This chain uses TRBV4-2 with TRBJ1-2; D possibly corresponds to TRBD1 (5 bases). Trimming removed 3 bases from V and 2 bases from J, with 13 bases in between. The CDR3 spans 15 residues. Per germline, CDR1 LGHNA and CDR2 YNFKEQ.

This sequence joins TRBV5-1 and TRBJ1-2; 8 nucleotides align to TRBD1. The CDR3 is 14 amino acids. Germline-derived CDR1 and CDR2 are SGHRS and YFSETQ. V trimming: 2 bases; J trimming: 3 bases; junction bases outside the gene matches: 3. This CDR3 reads CASSFQTGDYGYTF. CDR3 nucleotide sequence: TGCGCCAGCAGCTTCCAGACAGGGGACTATGGCTACACCTTC.